This T cell receptor (beta chain) was found in a study of blood T cell repertoires in COVID-19. Study-level background: From T cells, B-cell-depleted T cells, or PBMCs came the material, which was cDNA or gDNA.

Clones were sequenced by immunoSEQ multiplex PCR, and TCRdb holds only the in-frame ones, with some missing. The sample records about 120,000 clones, 90% being singletons. The CDR3 covers 18 residues. From germline, CDR1 is MGHRA and CDR2 YSYEKL. Trimming took 0 bases from V and 3 from J; bases not matched to a gene: 11. Sequencing was done on a sample of peripheral blood. The receptor comes from a woman aged 55-69 years with COVID-19, enrolled during active disease. This chain connects TRBV4-1 to TRBJ1-1, with 9 positions matching TRBD1. CDR3 loop: CASSQEMVRTGAHTEAFF. The CDR3, as DNA: TGCGCCAGCAGCCAAGAAATGGTGAGGACAGGGGCCCACACTGAAGCTTTCTTT.